This TCR beta chain comes out of a study of blood T cell repertoires in COVID-19. At the level of the study: Samples representing acute and convalescent COVID-19 were sourced from the United States, Italy and Spain. The analysed material was cDNA or gDNA that came from T cells, B-cell-depleted T cells, or PBMCs.

In the study's own analysis: Estimation of nucleated cell counts relied on the amplification of reference gene primers. The protocol was immunoSEQ multiplex PCR, while the TCRdb copy is restricted to in-frame clones and leaves out a portion. From that table come the V and J calls and clone size; the DNA was used to work out D and trimming. The sample records 130,000 to 150,000 clones, about nine tenths being singletons. V was clipped by 10 bases and J by 1 base, with 7 bases between them. CDR1 is MNHNY and CDR2 is SVGAGI in the germline V gene (reference sequence). CDR3 size: 11 residues. This receptor was taken from a man aged 50 or older who had recovered from COVID-19. J is TRBJ1-1 and V is TRBV6-6; D gene ambiguous. Sequenced sample: peripheral blood. This chain's CDR3 is CATFRNTEAFF. Written as DNA, the CDR3 is TGTGCCACCTTCAGGAACACTGAAGCTTTCTTT.